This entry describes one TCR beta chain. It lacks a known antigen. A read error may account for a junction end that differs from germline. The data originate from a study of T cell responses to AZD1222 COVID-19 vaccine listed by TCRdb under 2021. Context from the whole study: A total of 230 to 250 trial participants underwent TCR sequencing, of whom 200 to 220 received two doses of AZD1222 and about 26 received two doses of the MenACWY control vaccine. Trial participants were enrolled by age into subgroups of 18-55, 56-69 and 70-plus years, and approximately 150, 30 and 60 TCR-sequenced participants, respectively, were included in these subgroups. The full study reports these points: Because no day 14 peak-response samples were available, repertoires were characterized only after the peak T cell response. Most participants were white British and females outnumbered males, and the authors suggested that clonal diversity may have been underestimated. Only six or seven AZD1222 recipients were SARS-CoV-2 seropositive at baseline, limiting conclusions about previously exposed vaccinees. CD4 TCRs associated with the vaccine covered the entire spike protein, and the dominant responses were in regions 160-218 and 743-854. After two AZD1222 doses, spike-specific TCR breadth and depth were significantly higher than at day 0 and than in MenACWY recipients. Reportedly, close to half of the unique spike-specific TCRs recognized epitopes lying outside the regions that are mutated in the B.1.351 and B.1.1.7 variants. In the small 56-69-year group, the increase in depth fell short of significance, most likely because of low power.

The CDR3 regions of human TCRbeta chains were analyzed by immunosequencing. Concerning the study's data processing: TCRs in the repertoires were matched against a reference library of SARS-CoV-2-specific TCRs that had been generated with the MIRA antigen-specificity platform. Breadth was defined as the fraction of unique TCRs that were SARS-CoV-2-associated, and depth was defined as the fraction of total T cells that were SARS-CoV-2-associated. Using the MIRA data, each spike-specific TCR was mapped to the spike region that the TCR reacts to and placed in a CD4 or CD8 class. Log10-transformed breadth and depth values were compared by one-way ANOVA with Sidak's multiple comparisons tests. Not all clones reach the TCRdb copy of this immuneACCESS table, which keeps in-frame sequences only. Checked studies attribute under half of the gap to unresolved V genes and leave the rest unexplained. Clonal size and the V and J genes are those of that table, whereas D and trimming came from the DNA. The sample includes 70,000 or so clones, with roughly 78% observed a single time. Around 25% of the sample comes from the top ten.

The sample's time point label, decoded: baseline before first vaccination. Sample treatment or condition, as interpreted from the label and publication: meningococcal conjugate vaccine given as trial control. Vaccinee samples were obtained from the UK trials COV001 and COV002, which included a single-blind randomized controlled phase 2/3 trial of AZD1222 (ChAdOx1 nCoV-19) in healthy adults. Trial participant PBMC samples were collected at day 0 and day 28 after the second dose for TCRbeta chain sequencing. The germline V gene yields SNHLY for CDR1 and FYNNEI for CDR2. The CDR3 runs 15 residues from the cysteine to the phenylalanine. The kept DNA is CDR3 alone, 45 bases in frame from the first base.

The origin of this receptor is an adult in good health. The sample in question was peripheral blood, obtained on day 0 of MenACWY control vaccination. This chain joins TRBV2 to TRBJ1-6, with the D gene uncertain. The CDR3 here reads CASSRTDSNNSPLHF. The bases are TGTGCCAGCAGTAGGACGGACTCCAATAATTCACCCCTCCACTTT. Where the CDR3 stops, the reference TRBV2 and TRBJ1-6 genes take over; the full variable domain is EPEVTQTPSHQVTQMGQEVILRCVPISNHLYFYWYRQILGQKVEFLVSFYNNEISEKSEIFDDQFSVERPDGSNFTLKIRSTKLEDSAMYFCASSRTDSNNSPLHFGNGTRLTVT.